A selection of T cell receptor beta chains follows, all from one sample in a study of blood T cell repertoires in COVID-19. The protocol was immunoSEQ multiplex PCR, while the TCRdb copy is restricted to in-frame clones and leaves out a portion. The table includes fewer than 150,000 clones, approximately 81% detected once. The specimen sequenced was peripheral blood. All receptors come from a human donor in a cohort sampled during active COVID-19. Both conserved end residues are part of each CDR3. Each record gives: clone size, J gene, V gene, CDR3 length, D gene, CDR3 DNA, CDR3 protein. A D gene is named only where the DNA matches it firmly. Size is omitted from some rows. Given values are once, few, many or a class for expanded clones.

once,TRBJ2-7,TRBV19,16,TRBD1,TGTGCCAGTAGTACCATTCCAGGGGGCGCTGGGTACGAGCAGTACTTC,CASSTIPGGAGYEQYF
-,TRBJ2-2,TRBV13,15,TRBD1,TGTGCCAGCAGCTCGGGGACAGGGGGCTACGGGGAGCTGTTTTTT,CASSSGTGGYGELFF
-,TRBJ2-7,TRBV7-2,11,-,TGTGCCAGCAGCCCCCTCTACGAGCAGTACTTC,CASSPLYEQYF
-,TRBJ1-2,TRBV29-1,11,TRBD1,TGCAGCGTAGGACAGGGTCTTCGCTACACCTTC,CSVGQGLRYTF
-,TRBJ2-3,TRBV7-8,15,TRBD1,TGTGCCAGCAGCTCGGAAGGGGGCCCGGCAGATACGCAGTATTTT,CASSSEGGPADTQYF
-,TRBJ1-2,TRBV7-9,15,TRBD1,TGTGCCAGCAGCCCTCCCGGACAGGCGGGCTATGGCTACACCTTC,CASSPPGQAGYGYTF
-,TRBJ2-7,TRBV3-1/TRBV3-2,14,TRBD1,TGTGCCAGCAGCCAAGGGGCACAGGGGTACGAGCAGTACTTC,CASSQGAQGYEQYF
-,TRBJ2-3,TRBV19,16,TRBD2,TGTGCCAGTAGCCCCGGACTAGCGGGGGCAGGGGATACGCAGTATTTT,CASSPGLAGAGDTQYF
-,TRBJ1-2,TRBV6-5,13,-,TGTGCCAGCAGTACGGACAGAACCTATGGCTACACCTTC,CASSTDRTYGYTF
-,TRBJ2-1,TRBV7-9,14,TRBD2,TGTGCCAGCAGCCGACTAGCGGGGGGGAATGAGCAGTTCTTC,CASSRLAGGNEQFF
-,TRBJ1-1,TRBV6-1,16,-,TGTGCCAGCAGTGGAGGTTTCGGACAGTTGAACACTGAAGCTTTCTTT,CASSGGFGQLNTEAFF
-,TRBJ1-5,TRBV7-9,13,-,TGTGCCAGCAGCCCAGATTCCAATCAGCCCCAGCATTTT,CASSPDSNQPQHF
-,TRBJ2-7,TRBV6-6,16,-,TGTGCCAGCAGAAATTCAGGACAATCCACTCCCTACGAGCAGTACTTC,CASRNSGQSTPYEQYF
-,TRBJ2-3,TRBV5-1,15,-,TGCGCCAGCAGCTTGGTTGCGGGGAGCACAGATACGCAGTATTTT,CASSLVAGSTDTQYF
-,TRBJ1-5,TRBV28,15,-,TGTGCCAGCACTTGGGTTCGTGGGGGCGCTCAGCCCCAGCATTTT,CASTWVRGGAQPQHF
-,TRBJ2-5,TRBV30,15,TRBD1,TGTGCCTGGAGTATACGGGCAGGGGGTAAAGAGACCCAGTACTTC,CAWSIRAGGKETQYF
-,TRBJ2-1,TRBV3-1/TRBV3-2,15,TRBD2,TGTGCCAGCAGCCAAGCCGGGACTACTCACAATGAGCAGTTCTTC,CASSQAGTTHNEQFF
-,TRBJ1-3,TRBV3-1/TRBV3-2,15,-,TGTGCCAGCAGCCCCGACAGGAGCTCTGGAAACACCATATATTTT,CASSPDRSSGNTIYF
-,TRBJ1-1,TRBV12-3/TRBV12-4,13,-,TGTGCCAGCAGTTTTCAGGGGACGACTGAAGCTTTCTTT,CASSFQGTTEAFF
-,TRBJ1-5,TRBV4-1,15,-,TGCGCCAGCAGCCCGACAGAATATAGCAATCAGCCCCAGCATTTT,CASSPTEYSNQPQHF
few,TRBJ1-1,TRBV5-5,14,-,TGTGCCAGCAGACGTACAGCAATGAACACTGAAGCTTTCTTT,CASRRTAMNTEAFF
-,TRBJ2-4,TRBV23-1,17,-,TGCGCCAGCAGTCAGTGCCGGGTTCCTCTAGCCAAAAACATTCAGTACTTC,CASSQCRVPLAKNIQYF
-,TRBJ1-2,TRBV14,14,TRBD1,TGTGCCAGCAGCCCAGGGGGCAGGGGTCGTGGCTACACCTTC,CASSPGGRGRGYTF
many,TRBJ2-5,TRBV4-1,17,-,TGCGCCAGCAGCCAAGATCCGGGAGGGGGCGTCCAAGAGACCCAGTACTTC,CASSQDPGGGVQETQYF
-,TRBJ2-1,TRBV25-1,13,TRBD1,TGTGCCAGCAGTGAAGGCAGGGGGAATGAGCAGTTCTTC,CASSEGRGNEQFF
-,TRBJ1-2,TRBV7-9,13,-,TGTGCCAGCAGCTTAGCCGGGGACTATGGCTACACCTTC,CASSLAGDYGYTF
-,TRBJ1-2,TRBV6-6,16,TRBD1,TGTGCCAGCAGTGCCCGGGACAGGGGGAATTCAGGTGGCTACACCTTC,CASSARDRGNSGGYTF
-,TRBJ2-1,TRBV9,17,TRBD2,TGTGCCAGCAGCGGCAGACTAGCGGGGGGCGATTACAATGAGCAGTTCTTC,CASSGRLAGGDYNEQFF
-,TRBJ1-1,TRBV6-5,13,TRBD1,TGTGCCAGCCTGCAGGGGGCGGACACTGAAGCTTTCTTT,CASLQGADTEAFF
-,TRBJ2-3,TRBV6-2/TRBV6-3,17,TRBD2,TGTGCCAGCAGCCTACTAGCGGGGGGGCCGTCAATAGATACGCAGTATTTT,CASSLLAGGPSIDTQYF
once,TRBJ1-2,TRBV1,15,-,TGCACCAGCAGCCAAATCCAGACAGGGTCCTATGGCTACACCTTC,CTSSQIQTGSYGYTF
-,TRBJ1-6,TRBV3-1/TRBV3-2,13,-,TGTGCCAGCACGAGCAGGGATAATTCACCCCTCCACTTT,CASTSRDNSPLHF
-,TRBJ2-5,TRBV12-3/TRBV12-4,13,-,TGTGCCAGCAGCCCTCACAGGGCTGGGTCCCAGTACTTC,CASSPHRAGSQYF
-,TRBJ2-1,TRBV5-4,11,-,TGTGCCAGCAGCTTGCTCGATGAGCAGTTCTTC,CASSLLDEQFF
few,TRBJ2-3,TRBV28,17,-,TGTGCCAGCAGTCCCCTCGTTACCCGAAGACGGAGCCATACGCAGTATTTT,CASSPLVTRRRSHTQYF
once,TRBJ1-5,TRBV5-1,14,-,TGCGCCAGCAGCTTGGAGGCAGGGAATCAGCCCCAGCATTTT,CASSLEAGNQPQHF
-,TRBJ2-7,TRBV7-6,14,-,TGTGCCAGCAGCTCGAGTCATGCGGGAATCGAGCAGTACTTC,CASSSSHAGIEQYF
few,TRBJ1-5,TRBV5-6,14,-,TGTGCCAGCAGCAGGAGTTATAGCAATCAGCCCCAGCATTTT,CASSRSYSNQPQHF
once,TRBJ2-3,TRBV30,15,TRBD2,TGTGCCTGGACGGTCCTAGCGGGGGGGCCGAATACGCAGTATTTT,CAWTVLAGGPNTQYF
-,TRBJ1-6,TRBV5-5,15,-,TGTGCCAGCAGCTTGGGGGGAGAGTATAATTCACCCCTCCACTTT,CASSLGGEYNSPLHF
-,TRBJ2-5,TRBV7-8,17,TRBD2,TGTGCCAGCAGCTGGGGACTAGCGGGGGGCGAGGGAGAGACCCAGTACTTC,CASSWGLAGGEGETQYF
-,TRBJ2-6,TRBV29-1,13,-,TGCAGCGCAAGGACAACTGGGGCCAACGTCCTGACTTTC,CSARTTGANVLTF
-,TRBJ2-3,TRBV5-1,16,TRBD2,TGCGCCAGCAGCGACGGGACTAGCGGGGCCACAGATACGCAGTATTTT,CASSDGTSGATDTQYF
-,TRBJ2-3,TRBV2,13,-,TGTGCCAGCAACGAGGGTTTCATGGATACGCAGTATTTT,CASNEGFMDTQYF
-,TRBJ1-6,TRBV5-8,16,-,TGTGCCAGCAGCCCTGTCCAGGTCCTCTATAATTCACCCCTCCACTTT,CASSPVQVLYNSPLHF
-,TRBJ2-4,TRBV29-1,12,-,TGCAGCGTTGCCTCGGACAGTAACATTCAGTACTTC,CSVASDSNIQYF
-,TRBJ2-7,TRBV7-2,14,-,TGTGCCAGCAGCTTAGGGAACGACGGGTACGAGCAGTACTTC,CASSLGNDGYEQYF
-,TRBJ2-1,TRBV27,13,TRBD1,TGTGCCAGCACGGACAGGGGGCCCAATGAGCAGTTCTTC,CASTDRGPNEQFF
-,TRBJ2-7,TRBV5-5,13,-,TGTGCCAGCAGCTTGGCAGGGGAGAACGAGCAGTACTTC,CASSLAGENEQYF
-,TRBJ2-7,TRBV6-5,15,TRBD1,TGTGCCAGCAGCCGGGACAGGGATGGTCTGGACGAGCAGTACTTC,CASSRDRDGLDEQYF
-,TRBJ1-5,TRBV19,16,-,TGTGCCAGTAGTATAGGTGGGGGCAGGAGCAATCAGCCCCAGCATTTT,CASSIGGGRSNQPQHF
-,TRBJ1-1,TRBV18,13,-,TGTGCCAGCTCATCGACAGGTTACGCTGAAGCTTTCTTT,CASSSTGYAEAFF
once,TRBJ2-7,TRBV7-2,13,TRBD2,TGTGCCAGCAGCTTAGAAAGGGGAGGGGAGCAGTACTTC,CASSLERGGEQYF
-,TRBJ1-2,TRBV5-1,14,TRBD1,TGCGCCAGCGGGGATGGAGGGACAGGGGCCCTCTACACCTTC,CASGDGGTGALYTF
-,TRBJ2-6,TRBV29-1,17,TRBD1,TGCAGCGTTGTATGGGCAGGGGGCTTCTCTGGGGCCAACGTCCTGACTTTC,CSVVWAGGFSGANVLTF
-,TRBJ2-1,TRBV7-9,17,TRBD2,TGTGCCAGCAGCTTCGGGACTAGCGGGGGGGCTGGGAATGAGCAGTTCTTC,CASSFGTSGGAGNEQFF
-,TRBJ1-5,TRBV12-3/TRBV12-4,13,-,TGTGCCAGCAATCCGGGATACGATCAGCCCCAGCATTTT,CASNPGYDQPQHF